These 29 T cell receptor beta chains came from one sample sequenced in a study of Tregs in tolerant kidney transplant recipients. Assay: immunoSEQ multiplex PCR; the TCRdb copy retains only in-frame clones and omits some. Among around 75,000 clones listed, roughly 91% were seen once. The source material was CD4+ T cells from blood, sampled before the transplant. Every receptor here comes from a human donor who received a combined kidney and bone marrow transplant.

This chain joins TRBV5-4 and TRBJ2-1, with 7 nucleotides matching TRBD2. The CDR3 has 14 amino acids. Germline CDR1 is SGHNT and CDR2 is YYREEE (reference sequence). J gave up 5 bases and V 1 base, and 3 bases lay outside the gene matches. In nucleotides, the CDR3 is TGTGCCAGCAGCTTGCCTAGCGGAAACAATGAGCAGTTCTTC. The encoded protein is CASSLPSGNNEQFF.

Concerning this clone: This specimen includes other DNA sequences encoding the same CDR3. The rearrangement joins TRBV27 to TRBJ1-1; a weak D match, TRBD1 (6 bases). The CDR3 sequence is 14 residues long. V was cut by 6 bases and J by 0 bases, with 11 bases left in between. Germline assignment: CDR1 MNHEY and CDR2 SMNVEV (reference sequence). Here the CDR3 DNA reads TGTGCCAGCAGGTCGGACAGTTTGAACACTGAAGCTTTCTTT. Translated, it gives CASRSDSLNTEAFF.

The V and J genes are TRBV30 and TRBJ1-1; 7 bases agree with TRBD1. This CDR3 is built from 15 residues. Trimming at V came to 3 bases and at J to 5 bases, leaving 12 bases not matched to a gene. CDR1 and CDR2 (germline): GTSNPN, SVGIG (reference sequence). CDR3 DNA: TGTGCCTGGAGCGCACCAACAGGGGTGGGAACTGAAGCTTTCTTT. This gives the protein CAWSAPTGVGTEAFF.

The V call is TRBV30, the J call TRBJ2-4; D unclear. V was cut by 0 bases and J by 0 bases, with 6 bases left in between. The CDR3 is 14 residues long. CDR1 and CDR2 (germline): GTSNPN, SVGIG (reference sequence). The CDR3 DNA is TGTGCCTGGAGTGTCACAGTAGCCAAAAACATTCAGTACTTC. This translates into CAWSVTVAKNIQYF.

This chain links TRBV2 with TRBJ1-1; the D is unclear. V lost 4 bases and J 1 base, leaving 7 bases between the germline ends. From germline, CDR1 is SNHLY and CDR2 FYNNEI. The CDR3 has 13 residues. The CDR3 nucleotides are TGTGCCAGCAGTGGACCGGGGAACACTGAAGCTTTCTTT. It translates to CASSGPGNTEAFF.

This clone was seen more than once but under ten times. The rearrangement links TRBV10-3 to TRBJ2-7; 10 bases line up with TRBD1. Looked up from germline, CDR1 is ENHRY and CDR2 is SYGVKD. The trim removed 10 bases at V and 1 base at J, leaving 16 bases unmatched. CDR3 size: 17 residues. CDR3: CATLSGTGVPVSYEQYF. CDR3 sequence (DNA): TGTGCCACCCTTTCCGGGACAGGGGTTCCGGTATCCTACGAGCAGTACTTC.

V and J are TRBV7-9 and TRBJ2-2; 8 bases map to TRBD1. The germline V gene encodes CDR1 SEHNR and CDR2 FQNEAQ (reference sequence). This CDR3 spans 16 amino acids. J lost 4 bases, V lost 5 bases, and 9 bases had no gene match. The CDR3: CASSINQGASTGELFF. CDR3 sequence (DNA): TGTGCCAGCAGCATAAACCAGGGGGCGTCCACCGGGGAGCTGTTTTTT.

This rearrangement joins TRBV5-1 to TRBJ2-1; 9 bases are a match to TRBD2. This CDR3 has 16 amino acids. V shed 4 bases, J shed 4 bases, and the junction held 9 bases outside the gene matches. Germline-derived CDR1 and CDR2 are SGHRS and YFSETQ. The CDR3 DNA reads TGCGCCAGCAGCATAGAAACTAGCGGGCCTTACAATGAGCAGTTCTTC. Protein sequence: CASSIETSGPYNEQFF.

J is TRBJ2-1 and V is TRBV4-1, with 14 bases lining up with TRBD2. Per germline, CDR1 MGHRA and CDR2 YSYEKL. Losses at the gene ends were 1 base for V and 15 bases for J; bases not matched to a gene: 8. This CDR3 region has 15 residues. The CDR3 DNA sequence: TGCGCCAGCAGCCAAGGGGAGACTAGCGGGAGGGGGCTGTTCTTC. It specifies CASSQGETSGRGLFF.

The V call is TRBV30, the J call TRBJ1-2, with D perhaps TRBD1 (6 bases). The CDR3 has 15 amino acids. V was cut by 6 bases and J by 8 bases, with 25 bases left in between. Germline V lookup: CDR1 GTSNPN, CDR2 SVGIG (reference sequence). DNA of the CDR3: TGTGCCTGTCCCCTCCTGGGAGGGGGGTATCGAGGCTACACCTTC. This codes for CACPLLGGGYRGYTF.

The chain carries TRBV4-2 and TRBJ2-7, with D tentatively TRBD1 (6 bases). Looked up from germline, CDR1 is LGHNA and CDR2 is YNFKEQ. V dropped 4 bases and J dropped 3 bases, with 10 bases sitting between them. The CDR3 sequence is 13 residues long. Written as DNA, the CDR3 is TGTGCCAGCAGCCTCCGGGACAACTACGAGCAGTACTTC. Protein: CASSLRDNYEQYF.

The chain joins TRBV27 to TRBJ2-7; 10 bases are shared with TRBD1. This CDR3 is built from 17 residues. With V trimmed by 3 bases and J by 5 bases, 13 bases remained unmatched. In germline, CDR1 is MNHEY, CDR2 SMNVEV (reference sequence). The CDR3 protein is CASSFLSPGQGKDEQYF. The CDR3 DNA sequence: TGTGCCAGCAGTTTCCTATCCCCGGGACAGGGGAAGGACGAGCAGTACTTC.

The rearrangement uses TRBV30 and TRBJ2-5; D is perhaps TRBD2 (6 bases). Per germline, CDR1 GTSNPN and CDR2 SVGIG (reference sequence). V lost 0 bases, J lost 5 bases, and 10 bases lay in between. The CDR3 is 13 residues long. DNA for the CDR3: TGTGCCTGGAGTGTGTCGGGGAGGGAGACCCAGTACTTC. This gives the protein CAWSVSGRETQYF.

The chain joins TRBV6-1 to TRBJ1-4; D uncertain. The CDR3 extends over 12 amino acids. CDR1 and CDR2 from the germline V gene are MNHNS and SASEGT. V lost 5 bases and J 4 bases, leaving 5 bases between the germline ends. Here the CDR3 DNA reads TGTGCCAGCAGTCGGTTTAATGAAAAACTGTTTTTT. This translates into CASSRFNEKLFF.

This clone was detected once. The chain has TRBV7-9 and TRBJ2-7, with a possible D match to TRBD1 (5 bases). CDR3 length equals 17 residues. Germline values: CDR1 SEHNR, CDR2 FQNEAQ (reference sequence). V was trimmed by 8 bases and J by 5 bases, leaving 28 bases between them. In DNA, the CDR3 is TGTGCCAGCTCTAAACGACGGCCGGCGACAGAACAGGACGAGCAGTACTTC. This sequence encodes CASSKRRPATEQDEQYF.

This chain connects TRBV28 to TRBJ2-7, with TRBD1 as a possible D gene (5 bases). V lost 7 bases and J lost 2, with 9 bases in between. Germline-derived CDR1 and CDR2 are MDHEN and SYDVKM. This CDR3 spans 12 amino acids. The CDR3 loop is CASTGHPYEQYF. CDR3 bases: TGTGCCAGCACAGGGCATCCCTACGAGCAGTACTTC.

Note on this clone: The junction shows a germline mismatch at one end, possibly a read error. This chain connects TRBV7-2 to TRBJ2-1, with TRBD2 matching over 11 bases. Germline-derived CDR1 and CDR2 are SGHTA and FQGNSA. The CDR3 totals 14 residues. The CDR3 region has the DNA TGTGCCAGCAGCCCTTGGAGTAGCGGGAGGGCCCGAATCTTC. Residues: CASSPWSSGRARIF. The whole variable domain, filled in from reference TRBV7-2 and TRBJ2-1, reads GAGVSQSPSNKVTEKGKDVELRCDPISGHTALYWYRQSLGQGLEFLIYFQGNSAPDKSGLPSDRFSAERTGGSVSTLTIQRTQQEDSAVYLCASSPWSSGRARIFGPGTRLTVL.

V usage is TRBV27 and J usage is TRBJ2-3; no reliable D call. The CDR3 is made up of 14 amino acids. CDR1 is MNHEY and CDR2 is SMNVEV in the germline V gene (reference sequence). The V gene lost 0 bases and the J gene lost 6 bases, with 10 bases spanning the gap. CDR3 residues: CASSLSWAADTQYF. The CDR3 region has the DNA TGTGCCAGCAGTTTATCATGGGCTGCGGATACGCAGTATTTT.

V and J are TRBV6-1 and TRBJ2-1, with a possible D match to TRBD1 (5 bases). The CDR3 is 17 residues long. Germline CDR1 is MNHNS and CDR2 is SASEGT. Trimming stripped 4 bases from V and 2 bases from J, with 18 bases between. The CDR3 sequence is CASSGLSGATTYNEQFF. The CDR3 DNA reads TGTGCCAGCAGTGGTCTGAGTGGGGCAACAACCTACAATGAGCAGTTCTTC.

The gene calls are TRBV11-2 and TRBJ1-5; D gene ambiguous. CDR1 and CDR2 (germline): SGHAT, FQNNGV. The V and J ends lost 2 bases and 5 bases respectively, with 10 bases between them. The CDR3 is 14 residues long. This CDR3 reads CASSLSGQHQPQHF. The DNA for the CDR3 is TGTGCCAGCAGCTTATCGGGTCAGCATCAGCCCCAGCATTTT. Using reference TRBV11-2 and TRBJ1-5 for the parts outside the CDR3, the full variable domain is EAGVAQSPRYKIIEKRQSVAFWCNPISGHATLYWYQQILGQGPKLLIQFQNNGVVDDSQLPKDRFSAERLKGVDSTLKIQPAKLEDSAVYLCASSLSGQHQPQHFGDGTRLSIL.

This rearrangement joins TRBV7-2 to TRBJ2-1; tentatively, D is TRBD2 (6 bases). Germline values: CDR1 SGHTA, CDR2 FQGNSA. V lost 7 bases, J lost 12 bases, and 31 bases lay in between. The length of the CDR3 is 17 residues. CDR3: CASTLTAGAGPGEGQFF. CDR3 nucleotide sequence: TGTGCCAGCACCCTAACGGCCGGGGCGGGGCCCGGCGAAGGGCAGTTCTTC.

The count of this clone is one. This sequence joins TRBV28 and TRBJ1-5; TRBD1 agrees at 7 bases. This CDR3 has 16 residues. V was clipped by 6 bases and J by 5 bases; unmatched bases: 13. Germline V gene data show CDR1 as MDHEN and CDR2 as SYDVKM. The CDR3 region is CASRPPFDRVDQPQHF. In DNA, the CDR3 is TGTGCCAGCAGACCGCCTTTCGACAGGGTAGATCAGCCCCAGCATTTT.

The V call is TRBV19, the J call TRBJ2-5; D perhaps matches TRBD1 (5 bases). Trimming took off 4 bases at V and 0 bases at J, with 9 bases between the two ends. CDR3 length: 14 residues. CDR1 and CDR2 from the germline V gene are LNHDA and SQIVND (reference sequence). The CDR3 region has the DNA TGTGCCAGTAGTACGACAGTAAACCAAGAGACCCAGTACTTC. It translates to CASSTTVNQETQYF.

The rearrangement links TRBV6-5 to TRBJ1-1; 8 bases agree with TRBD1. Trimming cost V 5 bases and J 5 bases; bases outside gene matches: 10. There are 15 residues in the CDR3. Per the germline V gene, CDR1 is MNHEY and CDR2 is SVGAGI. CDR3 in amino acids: CASSPRTGTRTEAFF. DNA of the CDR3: TGTGCCAGCAGTCCAAGGACAGGGACAAGGACTGAAGCTTTCTTT.

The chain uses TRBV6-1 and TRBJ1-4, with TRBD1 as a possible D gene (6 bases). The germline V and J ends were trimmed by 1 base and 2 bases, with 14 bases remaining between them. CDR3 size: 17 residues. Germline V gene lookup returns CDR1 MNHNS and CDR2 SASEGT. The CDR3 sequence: CASSEGQDSITNEKLFF. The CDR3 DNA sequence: TGTGCCAGCAGTGAAGGACAGGACTCAATTACTAATGAAAAACTGTTTTTT.

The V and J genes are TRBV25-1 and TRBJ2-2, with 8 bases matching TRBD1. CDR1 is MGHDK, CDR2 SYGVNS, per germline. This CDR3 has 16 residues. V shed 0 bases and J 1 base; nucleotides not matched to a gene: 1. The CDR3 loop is CASSEYGTGNTGELFF. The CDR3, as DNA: TGTGCCAGCAGTGAATATGGGACAGGGAACACCGGGGAGCTGTTTTTT.

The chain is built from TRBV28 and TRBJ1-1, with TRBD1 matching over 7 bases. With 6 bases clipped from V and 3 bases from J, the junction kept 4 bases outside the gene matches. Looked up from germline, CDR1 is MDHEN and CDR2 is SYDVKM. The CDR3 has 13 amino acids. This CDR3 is CASRKTGYTEAFF. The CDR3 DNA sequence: TGTGCCAGCAGGAAGACAGGGTACACTGAAGCTTTCTTT.

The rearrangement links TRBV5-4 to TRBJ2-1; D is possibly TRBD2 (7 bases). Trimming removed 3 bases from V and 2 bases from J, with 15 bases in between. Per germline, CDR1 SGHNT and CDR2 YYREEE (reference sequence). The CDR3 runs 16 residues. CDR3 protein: CASSWAGARTYNEQFF. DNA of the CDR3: TGTGCCAGCAGCTGGGCGGGGGCTAGGACCTACAATGAGCAGTTCTTC.

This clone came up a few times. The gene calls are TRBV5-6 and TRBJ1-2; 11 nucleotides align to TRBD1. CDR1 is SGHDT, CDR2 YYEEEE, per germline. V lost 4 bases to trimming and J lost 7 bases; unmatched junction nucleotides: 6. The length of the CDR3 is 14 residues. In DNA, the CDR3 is TGTGCCAGCAGCCCCGGACAGGGGGCCGGTGGCTACACCTTC. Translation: CASSPGQGAGGYTF.